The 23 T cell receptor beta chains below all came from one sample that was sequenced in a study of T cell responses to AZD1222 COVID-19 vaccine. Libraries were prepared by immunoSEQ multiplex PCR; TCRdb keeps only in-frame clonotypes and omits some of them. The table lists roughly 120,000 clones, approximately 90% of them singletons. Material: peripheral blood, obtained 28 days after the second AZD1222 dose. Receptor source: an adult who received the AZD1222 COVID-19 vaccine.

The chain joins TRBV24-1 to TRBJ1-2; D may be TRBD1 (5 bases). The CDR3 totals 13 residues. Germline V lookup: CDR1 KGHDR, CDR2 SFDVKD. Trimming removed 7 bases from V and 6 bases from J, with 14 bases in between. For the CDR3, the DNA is TGTGCCACCAGCCCCGGGACCGCTAATGGCTACACCTTC. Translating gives CATSPGTANGYTF.

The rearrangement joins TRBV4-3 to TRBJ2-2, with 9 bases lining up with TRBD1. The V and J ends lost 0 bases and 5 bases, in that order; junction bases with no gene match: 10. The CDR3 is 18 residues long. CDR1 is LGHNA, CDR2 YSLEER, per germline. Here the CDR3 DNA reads TGCGCCAGCAGCCAAGATCAAGAGACAGGGGGGGTAACCGGGGAGCTGTTTTTT. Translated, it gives CASSQDQETGGVTGELFF.

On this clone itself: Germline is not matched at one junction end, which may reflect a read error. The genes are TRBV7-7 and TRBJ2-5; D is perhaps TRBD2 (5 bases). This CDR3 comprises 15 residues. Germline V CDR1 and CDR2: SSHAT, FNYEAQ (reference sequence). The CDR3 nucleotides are TGTGCTAGCAGCCCCGGACTCGTCCCGAAAGAGACCCAGTACTTC. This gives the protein CASSPGLVPKETQYF.

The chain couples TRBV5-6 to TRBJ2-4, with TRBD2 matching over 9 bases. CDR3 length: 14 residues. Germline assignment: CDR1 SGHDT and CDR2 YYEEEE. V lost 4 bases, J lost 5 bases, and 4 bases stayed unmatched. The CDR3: CASSPPSGENIQYF. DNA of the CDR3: TGTGCCAGCAGCCCCCCTAGCGGGGAAAACATTCAGTACTTC.

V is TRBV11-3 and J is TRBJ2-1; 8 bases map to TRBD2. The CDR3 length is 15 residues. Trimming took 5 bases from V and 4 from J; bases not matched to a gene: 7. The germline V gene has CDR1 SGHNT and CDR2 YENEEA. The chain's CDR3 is CASSPKREFYNEQFF. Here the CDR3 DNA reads TGTGCCAGCAGCCCGAAGCGGGAGTTTTACAATGAGCAGTTCTTC.

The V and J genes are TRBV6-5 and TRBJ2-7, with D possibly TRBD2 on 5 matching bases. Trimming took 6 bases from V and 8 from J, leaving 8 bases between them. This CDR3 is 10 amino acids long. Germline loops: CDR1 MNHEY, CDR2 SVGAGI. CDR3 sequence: CASRSGKQYF. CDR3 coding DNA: TGTGCCAGCAGATCGGGAAAGCAGTACTTC.

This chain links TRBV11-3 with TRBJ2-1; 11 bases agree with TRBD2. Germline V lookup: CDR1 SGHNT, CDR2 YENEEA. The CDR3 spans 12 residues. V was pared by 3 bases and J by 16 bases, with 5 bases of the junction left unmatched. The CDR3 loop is CASSFSGGATFF. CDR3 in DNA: TGTGCCAGCAGCTTTAGCGGGGGGGCGACATTCTTC.

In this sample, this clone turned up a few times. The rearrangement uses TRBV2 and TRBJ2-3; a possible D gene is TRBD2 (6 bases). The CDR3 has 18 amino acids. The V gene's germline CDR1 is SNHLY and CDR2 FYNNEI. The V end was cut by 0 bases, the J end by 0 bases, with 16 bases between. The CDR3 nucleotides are TGTGCCAGCAGTGAAGCTGCGGGGTATGGCGGAAGCACAGATACGCAGTATTTT. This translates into CASSEAAGYGGSTDTQYF. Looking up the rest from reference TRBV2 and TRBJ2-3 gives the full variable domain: EPEVTQTPSHQVTQMGQEVILRCVPISNHLYFYWYRQILGQKVEFLVSFYNNEISEKSEIFDDQFSVERPDGSNFTLKIRSTKLEDSAMYFCASSEAAGYGGSTDTQYFGPGTRLTVL.

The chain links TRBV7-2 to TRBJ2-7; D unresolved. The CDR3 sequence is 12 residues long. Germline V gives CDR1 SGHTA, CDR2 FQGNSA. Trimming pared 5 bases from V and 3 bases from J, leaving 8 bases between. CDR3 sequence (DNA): TGTGCCAGCAGCCCCGAAGGCTACGAGCAGTACTTC. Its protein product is CASSPEGYEQYF.

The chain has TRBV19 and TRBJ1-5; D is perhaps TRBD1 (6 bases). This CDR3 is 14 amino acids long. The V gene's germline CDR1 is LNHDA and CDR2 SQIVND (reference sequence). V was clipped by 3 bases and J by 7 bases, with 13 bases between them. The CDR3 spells CASSIRGREQPQHF. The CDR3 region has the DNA TGTGCCAGTAGTATTCGGGGGCGGGAACAGCCCCAGCATTTT.

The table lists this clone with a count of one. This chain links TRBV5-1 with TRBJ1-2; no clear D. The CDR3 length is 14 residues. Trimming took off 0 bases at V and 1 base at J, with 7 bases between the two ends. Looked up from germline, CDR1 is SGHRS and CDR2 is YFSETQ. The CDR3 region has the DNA TGCGCCAGCAGCTTGGAGTCTGTTAACTATGGCTACACCTTC. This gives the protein CASSLESVNYGYTF.

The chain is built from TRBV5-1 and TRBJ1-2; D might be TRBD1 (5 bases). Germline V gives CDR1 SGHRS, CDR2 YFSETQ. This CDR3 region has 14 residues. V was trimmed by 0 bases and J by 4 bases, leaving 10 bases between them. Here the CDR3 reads CASSLDGTAYGYTF. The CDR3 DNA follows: TGCGCCAGCAGCTTGGACGGGACGGCCTATGGCTACACCTTC.

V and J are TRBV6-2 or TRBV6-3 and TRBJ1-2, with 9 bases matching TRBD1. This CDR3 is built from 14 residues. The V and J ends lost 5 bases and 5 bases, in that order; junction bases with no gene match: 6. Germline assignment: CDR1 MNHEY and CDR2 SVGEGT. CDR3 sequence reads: CASSKTGTGYGYTF. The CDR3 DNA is TGTGCCAGCAGTAAAACCGGGACAGGGTATGGCTACACCTTC.

This chain's CDR3 is CASSIRGAVDTQYF. CDR3 in DNA: TGTGCCAGTAGTATCCGGGGGGCGGTAGATACGCAGTATTTT. The chain employs TRBV19 and TRBJ2-3, with a tentative D call TRBD2 (7 bases). CDR1 and CDR2 (germline): LNHDA, SQIVND (reference sequence). This CDR3 has 14 amino acids. The V end lost 3 bases, the J end lost 5 bases, and 12 bases lay between the germline ends.

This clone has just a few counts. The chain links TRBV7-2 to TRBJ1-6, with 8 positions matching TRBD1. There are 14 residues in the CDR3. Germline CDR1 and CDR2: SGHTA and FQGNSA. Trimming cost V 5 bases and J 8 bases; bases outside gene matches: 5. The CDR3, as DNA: TGTGCCAGCAGCAACACAGGGGGGCATTCACCCCTCCACTTT. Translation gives CASSNTGGHSPLHF.

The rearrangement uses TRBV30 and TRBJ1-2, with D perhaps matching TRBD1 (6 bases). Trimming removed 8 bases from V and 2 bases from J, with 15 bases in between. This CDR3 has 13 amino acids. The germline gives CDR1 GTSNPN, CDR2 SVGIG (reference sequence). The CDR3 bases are TGTGCCGGCCCTTCCGGGACAAACTATGGCTACACCTTC. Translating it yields CAGPSGTNYGYTF.

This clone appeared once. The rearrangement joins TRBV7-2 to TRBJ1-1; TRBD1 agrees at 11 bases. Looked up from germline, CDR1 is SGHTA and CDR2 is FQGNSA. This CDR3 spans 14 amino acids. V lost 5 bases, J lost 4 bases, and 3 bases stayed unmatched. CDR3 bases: TGTGCCAGCAGCCCCGGACAGGGGGCCACTGAAGCTTTCTTT. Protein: CASSPGQGATEAFF.

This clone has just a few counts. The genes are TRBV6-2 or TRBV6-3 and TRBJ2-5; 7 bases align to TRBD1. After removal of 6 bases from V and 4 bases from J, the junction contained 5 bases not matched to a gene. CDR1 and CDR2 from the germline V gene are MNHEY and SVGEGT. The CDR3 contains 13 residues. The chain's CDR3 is CASSDRAGETQYF. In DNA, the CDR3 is TGTGCCAGCAGCGACAGGGCAGGAGAGACCCAGTACTTC.

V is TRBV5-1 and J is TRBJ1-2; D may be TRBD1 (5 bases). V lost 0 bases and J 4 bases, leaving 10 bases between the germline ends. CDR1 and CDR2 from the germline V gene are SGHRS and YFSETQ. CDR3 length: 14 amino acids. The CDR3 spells CASSLVQGSYGYTF. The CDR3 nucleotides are TGCGCCAGCAGCTTGGTCCAGGGATCCTATGGCTACACCTTC.

As DNA, the CDR3 is TGTGCCAGCAGTTTAAGGGGGACTAGCGGCCTATACGAGCAGTACTTC. It codes for CASSLRGTSGLYEQYF. The V and J genes are TRBV27 and TRBJ2-7, with TRBD2 matching 11 bases. Losses at the gene ends were 2 bases for V and 4 bases for J; bases not matched to a gene: 7. The CDR3 runs 16 residues. Germline V lookup: CDR1 MNHEY, CDR2 SMNVEV (reference sequence).

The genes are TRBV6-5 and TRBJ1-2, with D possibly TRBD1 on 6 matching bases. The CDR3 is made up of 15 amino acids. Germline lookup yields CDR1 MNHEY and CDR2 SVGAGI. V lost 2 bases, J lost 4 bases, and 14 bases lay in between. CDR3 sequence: CASSYVGDTSYGYTF. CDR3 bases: TGTGCCAGCAGTTACGTCGGGGACACCTCCTATGGCTACACCTTC.

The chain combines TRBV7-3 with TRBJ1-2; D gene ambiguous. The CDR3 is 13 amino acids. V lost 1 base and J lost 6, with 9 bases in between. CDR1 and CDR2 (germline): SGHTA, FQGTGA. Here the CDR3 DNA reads TGTGCCAGCAGCTTAAGGGGATGGGATGGCTACACCTTC. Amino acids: CASSLRGWDGYTF.

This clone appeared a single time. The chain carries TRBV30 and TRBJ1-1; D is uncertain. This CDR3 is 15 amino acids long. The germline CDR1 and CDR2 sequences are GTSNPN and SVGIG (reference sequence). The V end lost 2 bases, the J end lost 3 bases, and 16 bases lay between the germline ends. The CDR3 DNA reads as TGTGCCTGGAGTTGGCGGGGATCCTTACACACTGAAGCTTTCTTT. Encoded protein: CAWSWRGSLHTEAFF.